This T cell receptor (beta chain) comes out of a study of T-cell memory formation after mild COVID-19. Study findings and constraints: CD4+ clones that contracted lay mainly in CM and EM; CD8+ ones lay in EMRA.

The CDR3 consists of 13 residues. With 5 bases clipped from V and 7 bases from J, the junction kept 7 bases outside the gene matches. Germline loops: CDR1 DFQATT, CDR2 SNEGSKA (reference sequence). Note on this clonotype: Antigen: not known.

UMIs and sample barcodes were carried by the TCR alpha and TCR beta cDNA libraries that 5'RACE produced using constant-segment primers. TCRdb re-derived calls from the 5' RACE reads in MiXCR, one entry per CDR3 protein. The profile shows about 140,000 distinct CDR3 sequences, about 14% of them singletons. The specimen sequenced was PBMCs or a T cell subset sorted from them (not recorded which). The receptor was isolated from an adult woman who had mild COVID-19 (a few samples of this study predate the infection). Cell type and time point are not known. The V and J genes are TRBV20-1 and TRBJ2-1, with TRBD2 matching over 8 bases. This CDR3 is CSAPGGHLNEQFF. The CDR3, as DNA: TGCAGTGCTCCGGGGGGGCATTTGAATGAGCAGTTCTTC.